This TCR beta chain was documented in a study of blood T cell repertoires in COVID-19. Study information: Sites across the United States, Italy and Spain contributed samples from acute and convalescent COVID-19. Nucleic acid was either cDNA or gDNA, and it came from T cells, B-cell-depleted T cells, or PBMCs.

In the original processing: Reference gene primer amplification gave nucleated cell count estimates. Assay used: immunoSEQ multiplex PCR; TCRdb lists only in-frame clones, some missing. From that table come the V and J calls and clone size; the DNA was used to work out D and trimming. The sample has approximately 300,000 clones; about 90% are singletons. Germline assignment: CDR1 SEHNR and CDR2 FQNEAQ (reference sequence). Trimming cost V 5 bases and J 9 bases, with 17 bases left between them. This CDR3 is 14 amino acids long. The chain joins TRBV7-9 to TRBJ1-3, with no clear D. The TCR originated in a man younger than 35 who had recovered from COVID-19. Material: peripheral blood. CDR3 sequence (DNA): TGTGCCAGCAGCCCTGCGGTAGAGTATAGCACCATATATTTT. Translated, it gives CASSPAVEYSTIYF.